Sequencing of this T cell receptor (beta chain) was carried out in a study of T cells after yellow fever vaccination. UMIs and a universal primer site were added when TCR cDNA was made by 5'RACE template switching. MiXCR, run by TCRdb on the 5' RACE reads, gives a single entry per CDR3 protein. The profile covers roughly 340,000 distinct CDR3 sequences, with over 8% appearing a single time and roughly 18% taken by the ten largest. This clonotype was found many times. Its antigen is unknown. Findings of the study overall: Peak timing came faster in the weaker secondary response, day 5 versus 15. Contamination of FACS-sorted repertoires by abundant clonotypes from the bulk population could occur. Subsequent booster samples again held most clones from primary vaccination (roughly 95% CD4, just under 90% CD8).

The CDR3 has 16 residues. Trimming took 5 bases from V and 6 from J, leaving 22 bases between them. CDR1 and CDR2 from the germline V gene are GTSNPN and SVGIG (reference sequence). The clonotype originates from a man younger than 30 who received the YFV17D yellow fever vaccine. The source material was PBMCs, sampled on the day of the first yellow fever vaccination. V usage is TRBV30 and J usage is TRBJ1-4, with D tentatively TRBD1 (6 bases). For the CDR3, the DNA is TGTGCCTGGTACACAGGGAAAGGCCTCGGGGATGAAAAACTGTTTTTT. Translated: CAWYTGKGLGDEKLFF.